These 27 T cell receptor beta chains share one sample of origin, sequenced in a study of PD-1 blockade in classical Hodgkin lymphoma. Profiling relied on immunoSEQ multiplex PCR, and the TCRdb table lists in-frame clones only, not all of them. The sample consists of around 13,000 clones, roughly 80% of them appearing once. The time point denotes: cycle 4 day 1 (C4D1), after more than five weeks of nivolumab. Each and every patient relapsed after autologous stem cell transplantation, and patients got differing brentuximab vedotin exposure. The material was peripheral blood mononuclear cells (PBMCs), obtained before the fourth cycle of nivolumab. These receptor sequences come from a human donor with classical Hodgkin lymphoma.

V usage is TRBV7-9 and J usage is TRBJ1-1; tentatively, D is TRBD1 (6 bases). Germline lookup yields CDR1 SEHNR and CDR2 FQNEAQ (reference sequence). The CDR3 covers 14 residues. V was shortened by 3 bases and J by 5 bases, with 13 bases between the two germline ends. CDR3 sequence reads: CASSFVVGATEAFF. In DNA, the CDR3 is TGTGCCAGCAGCTTTGTTGTGGGGGCAACTGAAGCTTTCTTT. Together with reference TRBV7-9 and TRBJ1-1, the CDR3 gives the full variable domain: DTGVSQNPRHKITKRGQNVTFRCDPISEHNRLYWYRQTLGQGPEFLTYFQNEAQLEKSRLLSDRFSAERPKGSFSTLEIQRTEQGDSAMYLCASSFVVGATEAFFGQGTRLTVV.

The J gene is TRBJ2-2, the V gene TRBV4-2; possibly TRBD2 for D (7 bases). CDR3 length equals 15 residues. V was pared by 2 bases and J by 4 bases, with 11 bases between. Germline CDR1 reads LGHNA; CDR2 reads YNFKEQ. CDR3 in DNA: TGTGCCAGCAGCCAAATCGGGGGGCGCACCGGGGAGCTGTTTTTT. Protein sequence: CASSQIGGRTGELFF.

The gene calls are TRBV5-1 and TRBJ2-5; the match to TRBD2 covers 9 bases. Germline loops: CDR1 SGHRS, CDR2 YFSETQ. J lost 13 bases, V lost 1 base, and 8 bases had no gene match. The CDR3 runs 13 residues. This CDR3 reads CASSLRLAGQAYF. The CDR3 DNA reads as TGCGCCAGCAGCTTGCGGCTAGCGGGGCAGGCGTACTTC. Complete variable domain (other parts from reference TRBV5-1 and TRBJ2-5): KAGVTQTPRYLIKTRGQQVTLSCSPISGHRSVSWYQQTPGQGLQFLFEYFSETQRNKGNFPGRFSGRQFSNSRSEMNVSTLELGDSALYLCASSLRLAGQAYFGPGTRLLVL.

The chain employs TRBV7-2 and TRBJ1-2; D remains ambiguous. Germline CDR1 and CDR2: SGHTA and FQGNSA. The CDR3 extends over 12 amino acids. The ends were cut back, 2 bases at V and 5 bases at J, with 6 bases in the middle. CDR3 nucleotides: TGTGCCAGCAGCTTAATAGAGTATGGCTACACCTTC. Protein product: CASSLIEYGYTF.

The chain joins TRBV4-3 to TRBJ1-2; 7 bases line up with TRBD1. V trimming: 3 bases; J trimming: 3 bases; junction bases outside the gene matches: 13. This CDR3 is 17 amino acids long. Germline V CDR1 and CDR2: LGHNA, YSLEER. CDR3 DNA: TGCGCCAGCAGCCAGTACAGGGGCGGTCCTTTTCACTATGGCTACACCTTC. Its translation: CASSQYRGGPFHYGYTF.

V is TRBV4-3 and J is TRBJ2-1; perhaps TRBD1 as D (7 bases). Germline values: CDR1 LGHNA, CDR2 YSLEER. Trimming cost V 1 base and J 4 bases, with 14 bases left between them. The length of the CDR3 is 16 residues. Here the CDR3 reads CASSQAEGAGYNEQFF. In nucleotides, the CDR3 is TGCGCCAGCAGCCAAGCGGAGGGGGCGGGGTACAATGAGCAGTTCTTC.

V is TRBV6-1 and J is TRBJ1-5; the D is unclear. CDR3 length: 12 amino acids. Germline V CDR1 and CDR2: MNHNS, SASEGT. Trimming pared 10 bases from V and 4 bases from J, leaving 11 bases between. CDR3 loop: CATGRQNQPQHF. The CDR3 bases are TGTGCCACCGGACGGCAAAATCAGCCCCAGCATTTT.

The chain recombines TRBV2 with TRBJ2-3; 8 bases align to TRBD2. J lost 3 bases, V lost 0 bases, and 5 bases had no gene match. Looked up from germline, CDR1 is SNHLY and CDR2 is FYNNEI. The CDR3 spans 16 residues. CDR3 nucleotides: TGTGCCAGCAGTGAAGCTACGATAGCGGGGACAGATACGCAGTATTTT. Residues: CASSEATIAGTDTQYF.

CDR3 sequence: CASSRGEGYGYTF. CDR3 nucleotides: TGTGCCAGCAGTCGGGGAGAGGGCTATGGCTACACCTTC. This chain connects TRBV27 to TRBJ1-2; D uncertain. CDR1 and CDR2 (germline): MNHEY, SMNVEV (reference sequence). V lost 5 bases to trimming and J lost 4 bases, with 11 bases between them. The CDR3 contains 13 residues.

V gene TRBV5-1 combines with J gene TRBJ2-2; D is ambiguous. There are 14 residues in the CDR3. Per germline, CDR1 SGHRS and CDR2 YFSETQ. With 4 bases removed from V and 7 bases from J, the gap between germline ends came to 14 bases. DNA of the CDR3: TGCGCCAGCAGCCTTCGTATGGGAAGCGGGGAGCTGTTTTTT. Translated, it gives CASSLRMGSGELFF.

The chain combines TRBV11-2 with TRBJ1-1; no reliable D call. The CDR3 consists of 12 residues. The ends were cut back, 2 bases at V and 7 bases at J, with 8 bases in the middle. Germline V gene data show CDR1 as SGHAT and CDR2 as FQNNGV. Here the CDR3 reads CASSLLGGEAFF. The CDR3 DNA reads TGTGCCAGCAGCTTACTTGGTGGTGAAGCTTTCTTT.

The genes are TRBV7-8 and TRBJ2-7; 9 bases fit TRBD2. V shed 2 bases and J 0 bases; nucleotides not matched to a gene: 11. Germline V gene lookup returns CDR1 SGHVS and CDR2 FQNEAQ. The CDR3 extends over 18 amino acids. The CDR3 region is CASSLIGSLAGSSYEQYF. The CDR3, as DNA: TGTGCCAGCAGCTTAATAGGTAGTCTAGCGGGGAGCTCCTACGAGCAGTACTTC.

This clone appeared a single time. The chain's CDR3 is CASSRTEGYTF. In DNA, the CDR3 is TGCGCCAGCAGTCGGACGGAAGGCTACACCTTC. The rearrangement links TRBV23-1 to TRBJ1-2; D is uncertain. TRBV23-1 is filed as an ORF, its function uncertain. The CDR3 totals 11 residues. Trimming cost V 4 bases and J 8 bases, with 8 bases left between them.

The sample holds one count of this clone. V gene TRBV28 combines with J gene TRBJ2-3; 8 nucleotides match TRBD1. This CDR3 spans 13 amino acids. V shed 8 bases, J shed 0 bases, and the junction held 1 base outside the gene matches. The germline V gene encodes CDR1 MDHEN and CDR2 SYDVKM. CDR3 coding DNA: TGTGCCAGCCGGACAGGGAGCACAGATACGCAGTATTTT. Protein product: CASRTGSTDTQYF.

This sequence joins TRBV28 and TRBJ2-1; weak D call: TRBD2 (5 bases). V lost 7 bases to trimming and J lost 2 bases, with 12 bases between them. CDR1 and CDR2 from the germline V gene are MDHEN and SYDVKM. The CDR3 length is 14 residues. The CDR3 DNA follows: TGTGCCAGCAAGGGAGCCGCTCCCTACAATGAGCAGTTCTTC. It translates to CASKGAAPYNEQFF. Full variable domain (remainder filled in from reference TRBV28 and TRBJ2-1): DVKVTQSSRYLVKRTGEKVFLECVQDMDHENMFWYRQDPGLGLRLIYFSYDVKMKEKGDIPEGYSVSREKKERFSLILESASTNQTSMYLCASKGAAPYNEQFFGPGTRLTVL.

This clone was observed once. V gene TRBV7-9 combines with J gene TRBJ1-1, with a possible D match to TRBD1 (5 bases). Germline V gene data show CDR1 as SEHNR and CDR2 as FQNEAQ (reference sequence). This CDR3 spans 16 amino acids. V was clipped by 5 bases and J by 3 bases, with 19 bases between them. The CDR3: CASSPTPGREDTEAFF. In DNA, the CDR3 is TGTGCCAGCAGCCCAACCCCGGGCAGGGAGGACACTGAAGCTTTCTTT.

The chain employs TRBV4-1 and TRBJ1-4, with D perhaps TRBD1 (6 bases). CDR1 and CDR2 (germline): MGHRA, YSYEKL. This CDR3 is built from 14 residues. Trimming took 5 bases from V and 5 from J, leaving 12 bases between them. In DNA, the CDR3 is TGCGCCAGCAGCTTAGGGACATCGAATGAAAAACTGTTTTTT. Its protein is CASSLGTSNEKLFF.

The sample holds one count of this clone. This chain links TRBV4-1 with TRBJ1-1, with unresolved D. V shed 0 bases and J shed 1 base, with 18 bases lying between them. The germline gives CDR1 MGHRA, CDR2 YSYEKL. This CDR3 spans 18 amino acids. The CDR3 is CASSQDLSPLGRNTEAFF. Here the CDR3 DNA reads TGCGCCAGCAGCCAAGATTTATCGCCCCTGGGCAGGAACACTGAAGCTTTCTTT.

The rearrangement uses TRBV6-5 and TRBJ1-1; 8 bases agree with TRBD1. The CDR3 runs to 15 residues. The V gene end was trimmed by 6 bases and the J gene end by 1 base; junction bases not matched to a gene: 7. CDR1 and CDR2 (germline): MNHEY, SVGAGI. The CDR3 nucleotides are TGTGCCAGCAGACTTACAGGGGGTTGGAACACTGAAGCTTTCTTT. Protein product: CASRLTGGWNTEAFF.

The rearrangement joins TRBV25-1 to TRBJ1-1; maybe TRBD1 (5 bases). The V end was cut by 7 bases, the J end by 1 base, with 10 bases between. The germline V gene has CDR1 MGHDK and CDR2 SYGVNS. CDR3 length equals 13 residues. CDR3 bases: TGTGCCAGCAAGGGACGAAAGAACACTGAAGCTTTCTTT. Translated: CASKGRKNTEAFF.

This clone has only one observation. This sequence joins TRBV7-9 and TRBJ1-1, with unresolved D. The CDR3 covers 13 residues. V dropped 5 bases and J dropped 4 bases, with 11 bases sitting between them. From germline, CDR1 is SEHNR and CDR2 FQNEAQ (reference sequence). The CDR3 loop reads CASSPQAFTEAFF. In nucleotides, the CDR3 is TGTGCCAGCAGCCCGCAAGCTTTCACTGAAGCTTTCTTT.

V usage is TRBV7-9 and J usage is TRBJ2-3; 8 bases match TRBD2. Germline loops: CDR1 SEHNR, CDR2 FQNEAQ (reference sequence). The junction had 10 bases not matched to a gene; V was cut back by 5 bases and J by 3 bases. This CDR3 spans 16 amino acids. The CDR3 here is CASSLFGGGPTDTQYF. The CDR3 nucleotides read TGTGCCAGCAGCCTATTCGGGGGGGGGCCAACAGATACGCAGTATTTT.

This chain joins TRBV7-6 and TRBJ2-5, with 12 nucleotides matching TRBD1. The germline gives CDR1 SGHVS, CDR2 FNYEAQ. The CDR3 runs 16 residues. V trimming: 5 bases; J trimming: 5 bases; junction bases outside the gene matches: 9. The CDR3 DNA reads as TGTGCCAGCAGCACCCGGGACAGGGGGCTGGGGGAGACCCAGTACTTC. It translates to CASSTRDRGLGETQYF.

This chain uses TRBV10-3 with TRBJ2-2, with unresolved D. V gave up 4 bases and J gave up 5 bases, with 2 bases separating them. CDR3 size: 11 residues. CDR1 and CDR2 from the germline V gene are ENHRY and SYGVKD. The CDR3 nucleotides read TGTGCCATCAGTGTTACCGGGGAGCTGTTTTTT. This translates into CAISVTGELFF.

This clone was observed a handful of times. V gene TRBV7-9 combines with J gene TRBJ1-1; D ambiguous. V lost 3 bases to trimming and J lost 0 bases, with 8 bases between them. The CDR3 runs 14 residues. Germline-derived CDR1 and CDR2 are SEHNR and FQNEAQ (reference sequence). This CDR3 is CASSFNNLNTEAFF. CDR3 DNA: TGTGCCAGCAGCTTTAACAACTTGAACACTGAAGCTTTCTTT. The full variable domain, its missing parts supplied by reference TRBV7-9 and TRBJ1-1, is DTGVSQNPRHKITKRGQNVTFRCDPISEHNRLYWYRQTLGQGPEFLTYFQNEAQLEKSRLLSDRFSAERPKGSFSTLEIQRTEQGDSAMYLCASSFNNLNTEAFFGQGTRLTVV.

The chain is built from TRBV10-2 and TRBJ2-7; D might be TRBD2 (5 bases). The germline CDR1 and CDR2 sequences are WSHSY and SAAADI. Trimming pared 10 bases from V and 1 base from J, leaving 17 bases between. There are 14 residues in the CDR3. CDR3 nucleotides: TGCGCCACCTCGCCGGCGGGCAGATCCTACGAGCAGTACTTC. Translated, it gives CATSPAGRSYEQYF.

The chain employs TRBV11-2 and TRBJ1-2, with D perhaps matching TRBD1 (6 bases). This CDR3 is built from 13 residues. The V end was cut by 4 bases, the J end by 4 bases, with 10 bases between. Germline-derived CDR1 and CDR2 are SGHAT and FQNNGV. The DNA of the CDR3 is TGTGCCAGCAGCTCCACAGGGCCCTATGGCTACACCTTC. Its translation is CASSSTGPYGYTF.